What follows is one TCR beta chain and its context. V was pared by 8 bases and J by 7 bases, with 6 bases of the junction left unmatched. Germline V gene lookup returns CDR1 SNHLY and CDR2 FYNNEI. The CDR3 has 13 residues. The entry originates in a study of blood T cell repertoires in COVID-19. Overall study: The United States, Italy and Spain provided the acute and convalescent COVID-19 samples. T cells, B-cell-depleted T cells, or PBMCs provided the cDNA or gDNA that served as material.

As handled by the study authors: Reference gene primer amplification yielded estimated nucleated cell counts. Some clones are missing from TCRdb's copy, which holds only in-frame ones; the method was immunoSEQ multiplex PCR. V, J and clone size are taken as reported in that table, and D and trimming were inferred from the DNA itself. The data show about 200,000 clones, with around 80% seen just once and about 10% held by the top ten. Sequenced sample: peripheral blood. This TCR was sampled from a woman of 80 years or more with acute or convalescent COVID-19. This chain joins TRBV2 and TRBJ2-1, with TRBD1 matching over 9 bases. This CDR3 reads CASGGQGTNEQFF. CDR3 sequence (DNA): TGTGCCAGCGGGGGACAGGGAACGAATGAGCAGTTCTTC.